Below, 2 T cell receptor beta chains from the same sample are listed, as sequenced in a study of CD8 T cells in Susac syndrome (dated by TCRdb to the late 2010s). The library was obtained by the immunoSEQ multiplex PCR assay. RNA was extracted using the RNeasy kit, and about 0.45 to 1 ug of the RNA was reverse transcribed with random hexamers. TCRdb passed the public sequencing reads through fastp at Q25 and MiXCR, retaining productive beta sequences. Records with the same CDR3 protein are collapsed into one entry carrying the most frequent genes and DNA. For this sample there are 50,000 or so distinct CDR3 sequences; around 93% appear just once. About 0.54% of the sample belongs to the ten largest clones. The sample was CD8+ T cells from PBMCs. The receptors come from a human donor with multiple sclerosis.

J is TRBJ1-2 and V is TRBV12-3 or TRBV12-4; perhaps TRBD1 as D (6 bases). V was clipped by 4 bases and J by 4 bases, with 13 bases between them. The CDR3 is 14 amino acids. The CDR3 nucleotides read TGTGCCAGCAGTTACCTCGGGGGGCTCTATGGCTACACCTTC. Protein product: CASSYLGGLYGYTF.

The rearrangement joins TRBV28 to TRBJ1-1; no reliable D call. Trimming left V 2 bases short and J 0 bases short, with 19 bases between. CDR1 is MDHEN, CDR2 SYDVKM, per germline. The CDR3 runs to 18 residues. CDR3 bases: TGTGCCAGCAGTTTAGGGCCCCCTTGGCGGTACATGAACACTGAAGCTTTCTTT. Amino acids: CASSLGPPWRYMNTEAFF.